Listed here are 8 T cell receptor beta chains from one sample, sequenced in a study of blood T cell repertoires in COVID-19. Repertoires were generated with immunoSEQ multiplex PCR, while TCRdb's copy carries only in-frame clones and drops some. The sample yields about 160,000 clones, 80% to 90% seen once. The sequenced sample was peripheral blood. These receptors were obtained from a middle-aged man who had recovered from COVID-19.

The rearrangement uses TRBV20-1 and TRBJ2-7; maybe TRBD1 (5 bases). The V end was cut by 3 bases, the J end by 3 bases, with 12 bases between. This CDR3 is built from 13 residues. CDR1 is DFQATT and CDR2 is SNEGSKA in the germline V gene (reference sequence). CDR3 region: CSASKGDVYEQYF. CDR3 nucleotides: TGCAGTGCTAGTAAAGGGGATGTCTACGAGCAGTACTTC.

The chain is built from TRBV5-8 and TRBJ1-4; possible D gene TRBD1, 6 bases. Trimming took off 0 bases at V and 3 bases at J, with 9 bases between the two ends. CDR1 and CDR2 (germline): SGHTS, YDEGEE. This CDR3 has 15 amino acids. The CDR3 protein is CASSLARGANEKLFF. DNA of the CDR3: TGTGCCAGCAGCTTGGCCAGGGGAGCTAATGAAAAACTGTTTTTT.

The gene calls are TRBV14 and TRBJ2-5, with a possible D match to TRBD1 (5 bases). CDR1 and CDR2 (germline): SGHDN, FVKESK. The CDR3 has 14 amino acids. V lost 5 bases and J lost 1, with 11 bases in between. CDR3 coding DNA: TGTGCCAGCAGCGCGACAGAGACCCAAGAGACCCAGTACTTC. Translating gives CASSATETQETQYF.

This clone has more than one count but fewer than ten. The chain combines TRBV2 with TRBJ2-7; D remains ambiguous. Trimming removed 4 bases from V and 2 bases from J, with 9 bases in between. The CDR3 extends over 13 amino acids. CDR1 is SNHLY and CDR2 is FYNNEI in the germline V gene. The CDR3 DNA sequence: TGTGCCAGCAGTGGCCAGGAAGCCTACGAGCAGTACTTC. This encodes CASSGQEAYEQYF.

The chain joins TRBV28 to TRBJ1-6; D may be TRBD1 (5 bases). CDR1 and CDR2 from the germline V gene are MDHEN and SYDVKM. The CDR3 has 15 residues. Trimming cost V 2 bases and J 12 bases, with 17 bases left between them. The CDR3 spells CASSLEGGGWRPLHF. For the CDR3, the DNA is TGTGCCAGCAGTTTAGAGGGCGGGGGGTGGAGACCCCTCCACTTT.

This clone was observed a single time. This chain uses TRBV29-1 with TRBJ1-2, with 11 bases fitting TRBD1. CDR3 length: 12 amino acids. Germline-derived CDR1 and CDR2 are SQVTM and ANQGSEA. Losses at the gene ends were 7 bases for V and 7 bases for J; bases not matched to a gene: 5. The CDR3 sequence is CSAKGTGGGYTF. In DNA form, the CDR3 reads TGCAGCGCTAAGGGGACAGGGGGTGGCTACACCTTC. The full variable domain, in which reference TRBV29-1 and TRBJ1-2 provide the parts outside the CDR3, is SAVISQKPSRDICQRGTSLTIQCQVDSQVTMMFWYRQQPGQSLTLIATANQGSEATYESGFVIDKFPISRPNLTFSTLTVSNMSPEDSSIYLCSAKGTGGGYTFGSGTRLTVV.

This clone occurred once. The rearrangement joins TRBV9 to TRBJ2-3, with 7 bases fitting TRBD1. This CDR3 has 14 amino acids. The junction had 6 bases not matched to a gene; V was cut back by 6 bases and J by 2 bases. Germline V gene sequence: CDR1 SGDLS, CDR2 YYNGEE. The CDR3 reads CASNPDRDTDTQYF. CDR3 sequence (DNA): TGTGCCAGCAACCCCGACAGGGACACAGATACGCAGTATTTT.

CDR3 nucleotide sequence: TGTGCCAGCAGAACGACTAGCGGGGACCACGAGCAGTACTTC. This encodes CASRTTSGDHEQYF. The chain recombines TRBV3-1 (or the pseudogene TRBV3-2) with TRBJ2-7, with 11 positions matching TRBD2. Germline assignment: CDR1 LGHDT and CDR2 YNNKEL (reference sequence). The CDR3 consists of 14 residues. Germline trimming cut 6 bases from V and 5 bases from J; bases unmatched to any gene: 6.